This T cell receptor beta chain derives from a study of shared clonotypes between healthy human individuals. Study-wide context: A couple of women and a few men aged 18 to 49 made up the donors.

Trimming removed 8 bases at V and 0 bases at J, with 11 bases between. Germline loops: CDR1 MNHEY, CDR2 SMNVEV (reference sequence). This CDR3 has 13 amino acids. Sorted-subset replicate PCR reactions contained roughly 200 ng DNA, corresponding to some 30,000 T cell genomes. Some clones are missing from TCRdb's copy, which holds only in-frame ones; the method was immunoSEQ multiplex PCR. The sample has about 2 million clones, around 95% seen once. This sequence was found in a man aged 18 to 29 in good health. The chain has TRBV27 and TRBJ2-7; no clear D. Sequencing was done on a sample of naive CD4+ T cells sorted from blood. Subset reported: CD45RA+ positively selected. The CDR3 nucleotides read TGTGCCAGCCGAACCGTTAACTCCTACGAGCAGTACTTC. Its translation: CASRTVNSYEQYF.